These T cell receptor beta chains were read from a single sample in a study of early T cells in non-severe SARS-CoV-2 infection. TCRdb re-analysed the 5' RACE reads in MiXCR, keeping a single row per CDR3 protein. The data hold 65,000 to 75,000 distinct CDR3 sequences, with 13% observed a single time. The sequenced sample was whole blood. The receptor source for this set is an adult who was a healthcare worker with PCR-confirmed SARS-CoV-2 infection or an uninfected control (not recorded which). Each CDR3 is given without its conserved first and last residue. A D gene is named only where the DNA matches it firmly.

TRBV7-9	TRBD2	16	ASSSPGTSGGAGDTQY
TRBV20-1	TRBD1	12	SARTGGRGYGYT
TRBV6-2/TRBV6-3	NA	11	ASSASVNYGYT
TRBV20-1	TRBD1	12	SARQADRDYEQY
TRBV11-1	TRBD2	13	ASSRLAGSQDTQY
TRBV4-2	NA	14	ASSQDSTGGQSPLH
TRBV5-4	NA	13	ASSALDRGSTEQY
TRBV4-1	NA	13	ASSQAEQEIYGYT
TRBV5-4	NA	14	ASTRSGRDGTGELF
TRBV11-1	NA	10	ASRQLGYEQY
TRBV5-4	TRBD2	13	ASSLSGRAAGELF